A single sample is the source of the 14 T cell receptor beta chains below, sequenced in a study of blood T cell repertoires in COVID-19. Data came from immunoSEQ multiplex PCR; TCRdb stores just in-frame clones and leaves some out. The sample lists around 200,000 clones; about 85% were seen once. The sequencing sample was made of PBMCs or T cells enriched from blood (not recorded which). These receptors were obtained from a woman aged 30 to 39 who had recovered from COVID-19.

The rearrangement links TRBV2 to TRBJ1-5; D is possibly TRBD1 (5 bases). The CDR3 contains 13 residues. V gave up 8 bases and J gave up 9 bases, with 17 bases separating them. CDR1 and CDR2 from the germline V gene are SNHLY and FYNNEI. CDR3 sequence reads: CASSGGMVGPQHF. CDR3 bases: TGTGCCAGCTCGGGGGGGATGGTAGGGCCCCAGCATTTT. The entire variable domain, with the rest obtained from reference TRBV2 and TRBJ1-5, is as follows: EPEVTQTPSHQVTQMGQEVILRCVPISNHLYFYWYRQILGQKVEFLVSFYNNEISEKSEIFDDQFSVERPDGSNFTLKIRSTKLEDSAMYFCASSGGMVGPQHFGDGTRLSIL.

V and J are TRBV5-6 and TRBJ1-3; D is ambiguous. The ends were cut back, 4 bases at V and 0 bases at J, with 5 bases in the middle. In germline, CDR1 is SGHDT, CDR2 YYEEEE. CDR3 length: 13 amino acids. DNA of the CDR3: TGTGCCAGCAGCGCGTACTCTGGAAACACCATATATTTT. Protein product: CASSAYSGNTIYF.

This rearrangement joins TRBV2 to TRBJ2-2, with a possible D match to TRBD2 (6 bases). The germline CDR1 and CDR2 sequences are SNHLY and FYNNEI. V dropped 9 bases and J dropped 5 bases, with 13 bases sitting between them. The CDR3 totals 13 residues. The CDR3 loop reads CARGVGGTGELFF. The DNA for the CDR3 is TGTGCCAGGGGAGTAGGAGGGACCGGGGAGCTGTTTTTT.

The rearrangement joins TRBV2 to TRBJ1-2; 7 positions match TRBD1. V lost 8 bases, J lost 3 bases, and 9 bases stayed unmatched. CDR3 length equals 14 residues. The germline gives CDR1 SNHLY, CDR2 FYNNEI. The CDR3 reads CASQDRSIDYGYTF. In DNA form, the CDR3 reads TGTGCCAGCCAGGACAGGAGCATAGACTATGGCTACACCTTC.

J is TRBJ1-5 and V is TRBV19; the D is unclear. The CDR3 runs to 14 residues. V was trimmed by 2 bases and J by 3 bases, leaving 8 bases between them. CDR1 and CDR2 from the germline V gene are LNHDA and SQIVND (reference sequence). The CDR3 region is CASSISLANQPQHF. DNA of the CDR3: TGTGCCAGTAGTATATCGTTGGCCAATCAGCCCCAGCATTTT.

The chain couples TRBV7-8 to TRBJ2-3, with 7 bases that match TRBD1. Trimming cost V 6 bases and J 2 bases; bases outside gene matches: 2. Germline values: CDR1 SGHVS, CDR2 FQNEAQ. This CDR3 is 13 amino acids long. CDR3: CASRGQPTDTQYF. As DNA, the CDR3 is TGTGCCAGCAGGGGACAGCCCACAGATACGCAGTATTTT.

With regard to this clone: In the same sample, other DNA sequences code for this CDR3. V is TRBV27 and J is TRBJ2-3; possibly TRBD1 for D (5 bases). Germline CDR1 reads MNHEY; CDR2 reads SMNVEV (reference sequence). V lost 3 bases and J 3 bases, leaving 10 bases between the germline ends. This CDR3 region has 14 residues. In DNA form, the CDR3 reads TGTGCCAGCAGTTTTTCTCGACAGACAGATACGCAGTATTTT. It translates to CASSFSRQTDTQYF.

The chain recombines TRBV7-2 with TRBJ2-5; 7 nucleotides agree with TRBD2. The ends lost 5 bases at V and 5 bases at J; junction bases unmatched: 17. This CDR3 comprises 17 residues. Germline V gene data show CDR1 as SGHTA and CDR2 as FQGNSA. DNA for the CDR3: TGTGCCAGCAGCGGTGAAGTAGCGGGCCGAATAACGGAGACCCAGTACTTC. It is translated as CASSGEVAGRITETQYF.

The chain links TRBV6-6 to TRBJ1-2; 9 bases fit TRBD1. This CDR3 region has 15 residues. Trimming at V came to 6 bases and at J to 4 bases, leaving 9 bases not matched to a gene. Germline-derived CDR1 and CDR2 are MNHNY and SVGAGI (reference sequence). The CDR3 DNA sequence: TGTGCCAGCAGACAGGACAGGGGCGTCACCTATGGCTACACCTTC. Protein sequence: CASRQDRGVTYGYTF.

This chain joins TRBV15 and TRBJ2-2; perhaps TRBD1 as D (6 bases). The CDR3 covers 14 residues. Germline-derived CDR1 and CDR2 are LNHNV and YYDKDF (reference sequence). Trimming stripped 0 bases from V and 7 bases from J, with 9 bases between. The CDR3 protein is CATSREGGFGELFF. The CDR3 DNA is TGTGCCACCAGCAGAGAAGGGGGTTTCGGGGAGCTGTTTTTT. The variable domain in full, completed from reference TRBV15 and TRBJ2-2, reads DAMVIQNPRYQVTQFGKPVTLSCSQTLNHNVMYWYQQKSSQAPKLLFHYYDKDFNNEADTPDNFQSRRPNTSFCFLDIRSPGLGDTAMYLCATSREGGFGELFFGEGSRLTVL.

The gene calls are TRBV2 and TRBJ1-2, with D perhaps matching TRBD1 (6 bases). Germline assignment: CDR1 SNHLY and CDR2 FYNNEI. V was pared by 6 bases and J by 4 bases, with 18 bases between. CDR3 size: 15 residues. Here the CDR3 DNA reads TGTGCCAGCAGCTGGGGGAGCCAAGGGGGCTATGGCTACACCTTC. Protein product: CASSWGSQGGYGYTF. Using reference TRBV2 and TRBJ1-2 for the parts outside the CDR3, the full variable domain is EPEVTQTPSHQVTQMGQEVILRCVPISNHLYFYWYRQILGQKVEFLVSFYNNEISEKSEIFDDQFSVERPDGSNFTLKIRSTKLEDSAMYFCASSWGSQGGYGYTFGSGTRLTVV.

This clone was detected only a few times. J is TRBJ2-1 and V is TRBV2; a weak D match, TRBD2 (6 bases). Germline V gene lookup returns CDR1 SNHLY and CDR2 FYNNEI. The germline V and J ends were trimmed by 9 bases and 0 bases, with 18 bases remaining between them. This CDR3 contains 16 residues. Here the CDR3 reads CARAPGRGSSYNEQFF. In DNA form, the CDR3 reads TGTGCCAGGGCTCCTGGCCGGGGGAGCTCCTACAATGAGCAGTTCTTC.

As to this clone: This same CDR3 is encoded by further DNA sequences in the sample. The chain is built from TRBV3-1 (or the pseudogene TRBV3-2) and TRBJ1-3; no firm D call. Germline assignment: CDR1 LGHDT and CDR2 YNNKEL (reference sequence). Trimming stripped 2 bases from V and 4 bases from J, with 6 bases between. This CDR3 comprises 13 residues. In DNA, the CDR3 is TGTGCCAGCAGCCAATCTTCCGGAAACACCATATATTTT. Translated: CASSQSSGNTIYF.

This clone has just one count. The V gene is TRBV27, the J gene TRBJ1-1; 11 bases match TRBD1. The CDR3 loop spans 16 amino acids. After removal of 6 bases from V and 4 bases from J, the junction contained 10 bases not matched to a gene. Germline CDR1 is MNHEY and CDR2 is SMNVEV (reference sequence). The CDR3 spells CASRQAFGTGGTEAFF. CDR3 bases: TGTGCCAGCAGACAAGCCTTCGGGACAGGGGGCACTGAAGCTTTCTTT.